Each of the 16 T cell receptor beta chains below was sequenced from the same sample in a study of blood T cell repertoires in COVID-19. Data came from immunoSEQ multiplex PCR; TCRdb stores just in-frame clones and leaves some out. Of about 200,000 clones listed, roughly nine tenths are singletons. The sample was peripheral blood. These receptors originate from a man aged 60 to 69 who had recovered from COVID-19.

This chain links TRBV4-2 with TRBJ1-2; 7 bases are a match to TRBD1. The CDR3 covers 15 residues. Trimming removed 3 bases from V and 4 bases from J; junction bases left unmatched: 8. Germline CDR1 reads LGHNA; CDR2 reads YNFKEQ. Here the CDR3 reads CASSQTRDSGYGYTF. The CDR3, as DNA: TGTGCCAGCAGCCAGACTCGGGACAGCGGCTATGGCTACACCTTC.

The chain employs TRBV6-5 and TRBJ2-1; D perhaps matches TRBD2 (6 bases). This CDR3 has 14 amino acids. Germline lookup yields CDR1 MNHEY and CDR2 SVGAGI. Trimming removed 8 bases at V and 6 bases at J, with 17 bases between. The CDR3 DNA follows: TGTGCCAGCCATGGAGGGGCCGCGCTCAATGAGCAGTTCTTC. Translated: CASHGGAALNEQFF.

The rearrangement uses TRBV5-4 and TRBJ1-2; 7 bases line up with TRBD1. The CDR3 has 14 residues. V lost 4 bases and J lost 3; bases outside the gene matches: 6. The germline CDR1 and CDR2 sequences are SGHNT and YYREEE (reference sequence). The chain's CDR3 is CASSSPGTDYGYTF. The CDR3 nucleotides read TGTGCCAGCAGCAGCCCCGGGACAGACTATGGCTACACCTTC.

CDR3 residues: CASSLGQGSYYGYTF. CDR3 in DNA: TGTGCCAGCTCACTTGGACAGGGATCATATTATGGCTACACCTTC. The V gene is TRBV18, the J gene TRBJ1-2, with TRBD1 matching 8 bases. J gave up 5 bases and V 4 bases, and 9 bases lay outside the gene matches. Germline V gene lookup returns CDR1 KGHSH and CDR2 LQKENI. The CDR3 length is 15 residues.

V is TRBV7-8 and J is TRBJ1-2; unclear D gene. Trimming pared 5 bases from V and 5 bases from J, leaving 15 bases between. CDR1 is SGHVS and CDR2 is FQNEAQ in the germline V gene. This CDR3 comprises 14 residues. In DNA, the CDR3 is TGTGCCAGCAGCAGAACGGGATTAGAGTATGGCTACACCTTC. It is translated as CASSRTGLEYGYTF.

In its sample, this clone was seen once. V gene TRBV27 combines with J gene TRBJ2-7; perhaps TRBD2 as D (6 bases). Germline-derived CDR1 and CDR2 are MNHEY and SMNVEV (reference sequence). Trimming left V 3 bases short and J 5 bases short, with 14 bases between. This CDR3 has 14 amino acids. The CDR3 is CASSFFGSMDEQYF. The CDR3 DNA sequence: TGTGCCAGCAGTTTCTTCGGGAGTATGGACGAGCAGTACTTC.

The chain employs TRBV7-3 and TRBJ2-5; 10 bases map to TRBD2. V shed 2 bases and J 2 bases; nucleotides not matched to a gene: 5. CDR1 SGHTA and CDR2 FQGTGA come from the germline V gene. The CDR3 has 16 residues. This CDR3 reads CASSLFPLAGQETQYF. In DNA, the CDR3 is TGTGCCAGCAGCTTATTCCCACTAGCGGGGCAAGAGACCCAGTACTTC.

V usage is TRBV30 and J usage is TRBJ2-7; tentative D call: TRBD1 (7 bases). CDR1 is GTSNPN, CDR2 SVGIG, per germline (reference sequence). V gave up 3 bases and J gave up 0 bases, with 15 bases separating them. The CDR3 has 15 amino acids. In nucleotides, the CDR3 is TGTGCCTGGAGGCGGGGACAGTTGACCTCCTACGAGCAGTACTTC. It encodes CAWRRGQLTSYEQYF.

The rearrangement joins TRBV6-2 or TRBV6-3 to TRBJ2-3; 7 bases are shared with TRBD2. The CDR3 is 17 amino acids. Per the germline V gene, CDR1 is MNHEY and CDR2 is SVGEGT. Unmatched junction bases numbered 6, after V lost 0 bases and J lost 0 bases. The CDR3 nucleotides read TGTGCCAGCAGTTACTCCTGGACTAGTGGGAGCACAGATACGCAGTATTTT. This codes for CASSYSWTSGSTDTQYF.

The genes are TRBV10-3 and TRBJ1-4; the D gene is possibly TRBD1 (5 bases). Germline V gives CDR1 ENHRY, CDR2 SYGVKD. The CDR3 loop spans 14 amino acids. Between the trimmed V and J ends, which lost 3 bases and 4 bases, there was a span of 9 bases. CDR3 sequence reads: CAISDGGNNEKLFF. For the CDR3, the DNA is TGTGCCATCAGTGACGGGGGGAATAATGAAAAACTGTTTTTT.

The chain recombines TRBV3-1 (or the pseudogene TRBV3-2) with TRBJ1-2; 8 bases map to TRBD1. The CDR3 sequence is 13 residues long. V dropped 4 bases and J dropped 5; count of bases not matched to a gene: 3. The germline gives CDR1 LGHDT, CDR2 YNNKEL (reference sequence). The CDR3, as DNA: TGTGCCAGCAGCCCGGACAGGGTGTATGGCTACACCTTC. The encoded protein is CASSPDRVYGYTF.

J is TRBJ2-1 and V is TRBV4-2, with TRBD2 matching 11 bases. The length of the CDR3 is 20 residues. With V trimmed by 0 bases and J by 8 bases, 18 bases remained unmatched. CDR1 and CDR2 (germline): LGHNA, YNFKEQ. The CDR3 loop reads CASSQDYSGSGGAFRDEQFF. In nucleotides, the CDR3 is TGTGCCAGCAGCCAAGATTACAGTGGTAGCGGGGGGGCCTTCCGCGATGAGCAGTTCTTC.

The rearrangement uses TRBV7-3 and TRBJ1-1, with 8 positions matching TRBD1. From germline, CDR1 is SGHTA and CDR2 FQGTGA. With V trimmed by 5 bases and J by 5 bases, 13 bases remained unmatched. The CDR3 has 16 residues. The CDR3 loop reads CASSPGAKQGGTEAFF. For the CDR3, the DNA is TGTGCCAGCAGCCCAGGGGCTAAACAGGGGGGAACTGAAGCTTTCTTT.

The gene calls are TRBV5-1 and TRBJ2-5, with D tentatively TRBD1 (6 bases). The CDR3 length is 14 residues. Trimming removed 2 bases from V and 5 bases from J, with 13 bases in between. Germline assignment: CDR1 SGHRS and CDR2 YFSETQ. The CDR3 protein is CASSLTGMRETQYF. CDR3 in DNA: TGCGCCAGCAGCTTAACAGGGATGCGGGAGACCCAGTACTTC.

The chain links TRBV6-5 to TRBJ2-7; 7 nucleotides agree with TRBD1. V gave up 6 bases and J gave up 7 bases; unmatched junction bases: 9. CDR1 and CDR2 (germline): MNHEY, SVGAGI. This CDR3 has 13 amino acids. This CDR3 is CASRPPGQREQYF. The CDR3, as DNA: TGTGCCAGCAGGCCCCCGGGACAGAGGGAGCAGTACTTC.

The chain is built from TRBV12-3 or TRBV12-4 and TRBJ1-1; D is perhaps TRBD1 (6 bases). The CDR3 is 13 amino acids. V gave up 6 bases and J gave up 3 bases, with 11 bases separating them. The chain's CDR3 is CASSLDRDTEAFF. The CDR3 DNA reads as TGTGCCAGCAGCCTGGACAGAGACACTGAAGCTTTCTTT.